This T cell receptor beta chain was sequenced for a study of blood T cell repertoires in COVID-19. For the study at large: The study drew acute and convalescent COVID-19 samples from the United States, Italy and Spain. Sources were T cells, B-cell-depleted T cells, or PBMCs; the material itself was cDNA or gDNA.

Methods used by the authors: From reference gene primer amplification, estimates of nucleated cell counts were derived. Produced via immunoSEQ multiplex PCR; TCRdb's table is partial and in-frame only. V, J and clone size are taken as reported in that table, and D and trimming were inferred from the DNA itself. The sample yields about 200,000 clones, around 84% seen once. Participants came from fewer than 25 US areas, aged roughly 18 to 90 years. The CDR3 covers 15 residues. Germline CDR1 reads SGDLS; CDR2 reads YYNGEE. The J segment lost 6 bases and the V segment lost 5 bases, leaving 5 bases of the junction unmatched.

The chain employs TRBV9 and TRBJ1-6; TRBD1 agrees at 10 bases. Source material: PBMCs or T cells enriched from blood (not recorded which). This TCR derives from a woman aged 40 to 50 with acute COVID-19. The CDR3 DNA follows: TGTGCCAGCAGTATCAGGGACAGGGGTAATTCACCCCTCCACTTT. This gives the protein CASSIRDRGNSPLHF.